The present TCR beta chain was sequenced within a study of blood T cell repertoires in COVID-19. Study-wide background: Acute-phase and convalescent COVID-19 samples originated in the United States, Italy and Spain. From T cells, B-cell-depleted T cells, or PBMCs came the material, which was cDNA or gDNA.

The CDR3 sequence is 13 residues long. CDR1 and CDR2 from the germline V gene are LGHNA and YSLEER. V lost 3 bases to trimming and J lost 7 bases, with 12 bases between them. As processed by the authors: Reference gene primer amplification yielded estimated nucleated cell counts. This table comes from immunoSEQ multiplex PCR, and its TCRdb copy is limited to in-frame clones, with some not included. For V, J and clone size, that table is used; D and trimming come from the DNA. The repertoire has 110,000 or so clones, approximately 80% of them found once; the top ten carry 15% to 17%. Sequencing was performed on peripheral blood. The TCR sequence derives from a woman aged 80 or older with acute or convalescent COVID-19. This chain links TRBV4-3 with TRBJ1-2; D gene unclear. The CDR3 reads CASSQLPSGGYTF. The CDR3 bases are TGCGCCAGCAGCCAGCTACCCTCCGGTGGCTACACCTTC.